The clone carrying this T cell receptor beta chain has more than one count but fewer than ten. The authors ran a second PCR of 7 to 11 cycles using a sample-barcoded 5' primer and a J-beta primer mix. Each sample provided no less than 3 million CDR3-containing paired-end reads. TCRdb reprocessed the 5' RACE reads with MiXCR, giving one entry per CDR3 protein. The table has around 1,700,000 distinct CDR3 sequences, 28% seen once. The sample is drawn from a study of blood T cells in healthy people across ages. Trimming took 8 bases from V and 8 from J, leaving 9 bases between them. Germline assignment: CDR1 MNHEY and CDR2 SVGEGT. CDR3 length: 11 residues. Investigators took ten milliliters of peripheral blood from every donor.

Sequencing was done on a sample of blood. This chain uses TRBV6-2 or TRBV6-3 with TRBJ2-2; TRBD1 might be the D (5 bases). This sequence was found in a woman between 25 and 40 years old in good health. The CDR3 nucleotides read TGTGCCAGCGGTCAGGGAGGGGAGCTGTTTTTT. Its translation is CASGQGGELFF.